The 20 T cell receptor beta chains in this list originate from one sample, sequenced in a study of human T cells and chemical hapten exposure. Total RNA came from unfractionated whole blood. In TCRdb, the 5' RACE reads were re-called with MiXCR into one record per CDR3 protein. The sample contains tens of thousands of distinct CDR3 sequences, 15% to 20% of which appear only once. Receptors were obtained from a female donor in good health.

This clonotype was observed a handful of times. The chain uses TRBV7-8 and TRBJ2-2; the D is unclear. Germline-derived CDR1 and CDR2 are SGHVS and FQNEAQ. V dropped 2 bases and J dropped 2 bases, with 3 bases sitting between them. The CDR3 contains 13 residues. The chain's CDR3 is CASSLLNTGELFF. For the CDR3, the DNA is TGTGCCAGCAGCTTACTAAACACCGGGGAGCTGTTTTTT.

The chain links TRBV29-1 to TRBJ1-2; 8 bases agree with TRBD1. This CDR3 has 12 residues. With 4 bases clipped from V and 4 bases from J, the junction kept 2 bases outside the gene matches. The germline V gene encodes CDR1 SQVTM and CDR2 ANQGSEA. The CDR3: CSVGGTGYGYTF. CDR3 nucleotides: TGCAGCGTTGGTGGGACAGGCTATGGCTACACCTTC.

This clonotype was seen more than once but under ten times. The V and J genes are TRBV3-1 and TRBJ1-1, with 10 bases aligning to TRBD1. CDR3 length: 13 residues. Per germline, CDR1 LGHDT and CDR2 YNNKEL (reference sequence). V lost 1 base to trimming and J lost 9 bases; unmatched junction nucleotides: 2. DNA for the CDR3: TGTGCCAGCAGCCAAGGAGACAGGGGGCAAGCTTTCTTT. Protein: CASSQGDRGQAFF.

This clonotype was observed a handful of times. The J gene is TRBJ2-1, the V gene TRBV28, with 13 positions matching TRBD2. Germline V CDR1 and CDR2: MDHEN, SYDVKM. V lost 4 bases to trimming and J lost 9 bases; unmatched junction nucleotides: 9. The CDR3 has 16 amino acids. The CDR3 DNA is TGTGCCAGCAGTTCCACTAGCGGGAGGGCCACGGCTGAGCAGTTCTTC. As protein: CASSSTSGRATAEQFF.

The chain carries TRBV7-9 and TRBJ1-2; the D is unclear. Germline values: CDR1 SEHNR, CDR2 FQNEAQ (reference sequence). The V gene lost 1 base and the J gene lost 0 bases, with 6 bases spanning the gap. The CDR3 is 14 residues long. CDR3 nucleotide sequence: TGTGCCAGCAGCTTAGATGGGACTAACTATGGCTACACCTTC. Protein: CASSLDGTNYGYTF.

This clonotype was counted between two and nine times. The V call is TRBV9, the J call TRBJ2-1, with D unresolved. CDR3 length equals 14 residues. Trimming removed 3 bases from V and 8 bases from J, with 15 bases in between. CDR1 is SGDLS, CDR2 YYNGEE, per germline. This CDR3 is CASSADLNVHEQFF. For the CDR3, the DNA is TGTGCCAGCAGCGCGGACCTCAATGTCCATGAGCAGTTCTTC.

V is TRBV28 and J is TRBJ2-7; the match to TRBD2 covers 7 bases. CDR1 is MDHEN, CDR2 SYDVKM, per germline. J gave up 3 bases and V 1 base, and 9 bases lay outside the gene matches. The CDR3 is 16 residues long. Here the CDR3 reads CASSLFGEGILYEQYF. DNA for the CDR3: TGTGCCAGCAGTTTATTTGGGGAGGGGATCCTCTACGAGCAGTACTTC.

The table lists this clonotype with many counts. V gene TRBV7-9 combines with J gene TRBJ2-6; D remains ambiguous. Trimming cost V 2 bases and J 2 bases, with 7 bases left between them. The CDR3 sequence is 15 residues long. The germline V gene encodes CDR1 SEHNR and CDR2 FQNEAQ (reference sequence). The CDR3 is CASSLRVAGANVLTF. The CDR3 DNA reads TGTGCCAGCAGCTTACGGGTTGCTGGGGCCAACGTCCTGACTTTC.

CDR3 loop: CASSQTSGVYEQYF. In DNA, the CDR3 is TGTGCCAGCAGCCAGACTAGCGGGGTGTACGAGCAGTACTTC. The J gene is TRBJ2-7, the V gene TRBV12-3 or TRBV12-4, with TRBD2 matching 11 bases. The length of the CDR3 is 14 residues. Trimming removed 6 bases from V and 4 bases from J; junction bases left unmatched: 5.

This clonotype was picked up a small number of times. This CDR3 is CASRPAGTYEQYF. The CDR3 nucleotides are TGTGCCAGCAGGCCCGCGGGGACCTACGAGCAGTACTTC. This sequence joins TRBV12-3 or TRBV12-4 and TRBJ2-7, with D tentatively TRBD2 (6 bases). The ends were cut back, 6 bases at V and 2 bases at J, with 11 bases in the middle. This CDR3 contains 13 residues.

The CDR3 nucleotides read TGTGCCAGCAAGCGGCAGTATAGCAATCAGCCCCAGCATTTT. It encodes CASKRQYSNQPQHF. V is TRBV28 and J is TRBJ1-5; D is unresolved. The germline V gene encodes CDR1 MDHEN and CDR2 SYDVKM. V gave up 7 bases and J gave up 0 bases, with 10 bases separating them. The CDR3 is made up of 14 amino acids.

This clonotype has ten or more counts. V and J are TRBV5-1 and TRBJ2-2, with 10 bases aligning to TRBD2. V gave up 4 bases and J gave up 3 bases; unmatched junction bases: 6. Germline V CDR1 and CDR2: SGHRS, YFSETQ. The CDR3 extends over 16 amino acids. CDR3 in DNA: TGCGCCAGCAGCAAAACTAGCGGGGAGTACACCGGGGAGCTGTTTTTT. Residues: CASSKTSGEYTGELFF.

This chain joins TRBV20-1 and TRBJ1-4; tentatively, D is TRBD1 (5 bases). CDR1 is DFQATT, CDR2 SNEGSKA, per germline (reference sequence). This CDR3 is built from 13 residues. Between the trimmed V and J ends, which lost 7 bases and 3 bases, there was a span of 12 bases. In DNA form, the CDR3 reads TGCAGTGGTGTTAGGGACCCTAATGAAAAACTGTTTTTT. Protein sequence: CSGVRDPNEKLFF.

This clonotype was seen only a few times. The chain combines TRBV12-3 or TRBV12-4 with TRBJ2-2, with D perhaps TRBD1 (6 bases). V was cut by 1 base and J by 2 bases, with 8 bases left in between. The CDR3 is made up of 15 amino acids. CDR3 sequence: CASSLVQGNTGELFF. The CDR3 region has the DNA TGTGCCAGCAGTTTAGTACAGGGTAACACCGGGGAGCTGTTTTTT.

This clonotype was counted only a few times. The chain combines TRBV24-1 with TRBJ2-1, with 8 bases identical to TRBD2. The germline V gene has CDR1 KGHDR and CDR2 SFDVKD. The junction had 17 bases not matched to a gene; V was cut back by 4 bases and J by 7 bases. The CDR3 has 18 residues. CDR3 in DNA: TGTGCCACCAGTGACCGCGTGGGTGAGGTAGCGGGGAAAAATGAGCAGTTCTTC. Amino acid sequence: CATSDRVGEVAGKNEQFF.

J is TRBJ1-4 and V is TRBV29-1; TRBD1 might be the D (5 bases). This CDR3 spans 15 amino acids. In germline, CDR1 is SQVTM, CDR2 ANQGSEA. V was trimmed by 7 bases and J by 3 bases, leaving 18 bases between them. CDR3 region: CSARPRGESNEKLFF. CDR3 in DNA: TGCAGCGCACGACCCAGAGGGGAGTCTAATGAAAAACTGTTTTTT.

CDR3 in amino acids: CASSPPRGEKNIQYF. The CDR3 DNA sequence: TGTGCCAGCAGCCCCCCGAGAGGGGAGAAAAACATTCAGTACTTC. The J gene is TRBJ2-4, the V gene TRBV7-9; D may match TRBD1 or TRBD2 (5 bases each). The germline V and J ends were trimmed by 5 bases and 4 bases, with 15 bases remaining between them. The length of the CDR3 is 15 residues. CDR1 is SEHNR, CDR2 FQNEAQ, per germline (reference sequence). Combining the CDR3 with reference TRBV7-9 and TRBJ2-4 gives the whole variable domain DTGVSQNPRHKITKRGQNVTFRCDPISEHNRLYWYRQTLGQGPEFLTYFQNEAQLEKSRLLSDRFSAERPKGSFSTLEIQRTEQGDSAMYLCASSPPRGEKNIQYFGAGTRLSVL.

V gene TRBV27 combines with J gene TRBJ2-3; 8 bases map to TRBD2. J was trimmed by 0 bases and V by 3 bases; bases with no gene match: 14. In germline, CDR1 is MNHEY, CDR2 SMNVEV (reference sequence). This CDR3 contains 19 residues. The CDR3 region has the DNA TGTGCCAGCAGTTTTTTCGGCCCAGTTAGCGGGACTAGCACAGATACGCAGTATTTT. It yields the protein CASSFFGPVSGTSTDTQYF.

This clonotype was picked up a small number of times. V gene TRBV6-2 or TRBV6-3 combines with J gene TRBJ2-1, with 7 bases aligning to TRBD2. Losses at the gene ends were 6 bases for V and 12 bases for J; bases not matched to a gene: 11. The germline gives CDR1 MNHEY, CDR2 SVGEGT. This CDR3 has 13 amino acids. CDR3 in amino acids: CASSPDERDGQFF. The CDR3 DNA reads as TGTGCCAGCAGCCCAGATGAGCGGGATGGGCAGTTCTTC.

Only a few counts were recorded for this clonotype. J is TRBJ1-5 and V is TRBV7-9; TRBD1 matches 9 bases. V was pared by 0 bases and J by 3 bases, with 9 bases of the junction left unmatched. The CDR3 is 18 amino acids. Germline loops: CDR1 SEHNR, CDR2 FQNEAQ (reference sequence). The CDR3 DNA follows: TGTGCCAGCAGCTTAGCGGTCGGGACAGGGCCTCTCAATCAGCCCCAGCATTTT. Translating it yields CASSLAVGTGPLNQPQHF.